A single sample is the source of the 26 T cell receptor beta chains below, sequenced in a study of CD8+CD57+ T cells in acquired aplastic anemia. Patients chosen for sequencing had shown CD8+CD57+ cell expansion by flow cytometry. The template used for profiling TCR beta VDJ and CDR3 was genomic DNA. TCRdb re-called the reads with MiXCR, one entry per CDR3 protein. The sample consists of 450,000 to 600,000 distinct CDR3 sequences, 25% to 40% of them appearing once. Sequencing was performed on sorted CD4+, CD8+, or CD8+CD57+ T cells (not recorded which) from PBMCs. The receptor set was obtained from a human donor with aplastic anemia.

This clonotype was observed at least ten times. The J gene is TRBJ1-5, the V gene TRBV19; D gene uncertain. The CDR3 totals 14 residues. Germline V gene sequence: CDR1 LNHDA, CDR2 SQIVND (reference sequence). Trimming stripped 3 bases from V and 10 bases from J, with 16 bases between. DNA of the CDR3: TGTGCCAGTAGTATGGGTGTACGGGCCCATCCCCAGCATTTT. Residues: CASSMGVRAHPQHF.

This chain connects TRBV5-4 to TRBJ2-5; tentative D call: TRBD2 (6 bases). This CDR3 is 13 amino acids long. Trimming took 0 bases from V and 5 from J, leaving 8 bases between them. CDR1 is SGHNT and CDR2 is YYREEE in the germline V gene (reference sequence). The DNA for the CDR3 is TGTGCCAGCAGCTTGGGGGGACTGGAGACCCAGTACTTC. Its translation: CASSLGGLETQYF.

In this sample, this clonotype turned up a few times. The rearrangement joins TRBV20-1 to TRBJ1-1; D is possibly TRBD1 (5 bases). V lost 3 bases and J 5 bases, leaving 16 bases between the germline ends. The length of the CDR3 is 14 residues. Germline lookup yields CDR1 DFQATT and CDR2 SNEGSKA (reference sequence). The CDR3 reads CSASPSMGQTEAFF. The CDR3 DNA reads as TGCAGTGCTAGCCCTTCGATGGGGCAGACTGAAGCTTTCTTT.

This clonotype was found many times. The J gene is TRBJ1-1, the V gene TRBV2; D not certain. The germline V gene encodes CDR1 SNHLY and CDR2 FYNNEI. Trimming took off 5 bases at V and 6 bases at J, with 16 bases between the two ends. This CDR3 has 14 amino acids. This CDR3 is CASSLEPGTAEAFF. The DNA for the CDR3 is TGTGCCAGCAGTCTAGAACCGGGAACGGCTGAAGCTTTCTTT.

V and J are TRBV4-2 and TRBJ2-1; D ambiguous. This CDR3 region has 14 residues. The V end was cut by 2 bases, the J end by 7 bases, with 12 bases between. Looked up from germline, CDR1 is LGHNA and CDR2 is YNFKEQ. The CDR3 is CASSQQRRANEQFF. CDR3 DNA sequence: TGTGCCAGCAGCCAACAGAGACGGGCGAATGAGCAGTTCTTC.

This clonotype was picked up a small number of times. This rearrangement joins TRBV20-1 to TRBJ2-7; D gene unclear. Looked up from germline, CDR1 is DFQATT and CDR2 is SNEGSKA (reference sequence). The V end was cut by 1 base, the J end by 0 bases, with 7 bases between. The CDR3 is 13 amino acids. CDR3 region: CSARGQPSYEQYF. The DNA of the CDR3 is TGCAGTGCTAGAGGTCAGCCCTCCTACGAGCAGTACTTC.

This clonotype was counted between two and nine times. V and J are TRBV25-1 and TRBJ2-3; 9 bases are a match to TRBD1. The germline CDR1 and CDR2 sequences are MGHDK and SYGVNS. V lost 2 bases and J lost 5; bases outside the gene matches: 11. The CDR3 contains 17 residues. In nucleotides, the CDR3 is TGTGCCAGCAGTGAAAGGGGAGGGACAGGGTATGGAGATACGCAGTATTTT. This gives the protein CASSERGGTGYGDTQYF.

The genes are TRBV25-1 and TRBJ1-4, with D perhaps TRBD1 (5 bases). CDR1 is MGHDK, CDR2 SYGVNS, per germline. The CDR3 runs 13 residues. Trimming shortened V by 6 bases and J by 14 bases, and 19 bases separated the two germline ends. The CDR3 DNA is TGTGCCAGCAGCATTTTCCAGGGTTATTGGCTGTTTTTT. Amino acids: CASSIFQGYWLFF.

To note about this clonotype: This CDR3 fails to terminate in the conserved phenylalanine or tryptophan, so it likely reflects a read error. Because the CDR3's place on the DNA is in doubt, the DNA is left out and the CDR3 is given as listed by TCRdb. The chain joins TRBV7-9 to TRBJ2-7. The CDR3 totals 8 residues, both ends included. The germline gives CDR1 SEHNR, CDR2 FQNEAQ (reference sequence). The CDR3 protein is CASSLSLS.

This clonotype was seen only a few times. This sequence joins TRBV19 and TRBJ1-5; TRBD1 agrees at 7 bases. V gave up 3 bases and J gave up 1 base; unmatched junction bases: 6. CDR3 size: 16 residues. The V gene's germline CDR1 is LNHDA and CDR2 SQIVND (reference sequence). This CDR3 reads CASSMSTGMSNQPQHF. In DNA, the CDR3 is TGTGCCAGTAGTATGTCGACAGGGATGAGCAATCAGCCCCAGCATTTT.

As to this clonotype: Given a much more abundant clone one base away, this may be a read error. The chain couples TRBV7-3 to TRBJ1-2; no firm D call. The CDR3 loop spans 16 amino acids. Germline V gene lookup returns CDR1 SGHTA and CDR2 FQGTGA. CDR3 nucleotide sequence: TGTGCCAGCACCTTAACCGGACGGGCCGCTAACTATGGCTACACCTTC. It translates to CASTLTGRAANYGYTF.

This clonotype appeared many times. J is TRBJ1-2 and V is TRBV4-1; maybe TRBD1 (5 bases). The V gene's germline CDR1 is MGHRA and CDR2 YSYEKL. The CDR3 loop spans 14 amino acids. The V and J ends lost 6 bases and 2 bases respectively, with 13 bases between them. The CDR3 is CASRFGTDNYGYTF. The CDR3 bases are TGCGCCAGCAGGTTCGGGACGGACAACTATGGCTACACCTTC.

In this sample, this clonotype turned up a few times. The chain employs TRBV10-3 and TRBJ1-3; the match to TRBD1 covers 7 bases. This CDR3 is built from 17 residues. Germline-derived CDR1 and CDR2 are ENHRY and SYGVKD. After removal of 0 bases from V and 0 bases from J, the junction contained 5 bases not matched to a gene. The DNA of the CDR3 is TGTGCCATCAGTGAGTCGAAGACAGGGAACTCTGGAAACACCATATATTTT. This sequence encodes CAISESKTGNSGNTIYF.

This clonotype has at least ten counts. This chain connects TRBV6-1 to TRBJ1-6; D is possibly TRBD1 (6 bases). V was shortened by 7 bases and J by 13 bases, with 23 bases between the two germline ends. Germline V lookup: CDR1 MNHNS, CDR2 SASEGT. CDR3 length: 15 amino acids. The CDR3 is CASTPGGGQGGPLHF. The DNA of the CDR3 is TGTGCCAGCACCCCGGGGGGGGGGCAGGGAGGTCCCCTCCACTTT.

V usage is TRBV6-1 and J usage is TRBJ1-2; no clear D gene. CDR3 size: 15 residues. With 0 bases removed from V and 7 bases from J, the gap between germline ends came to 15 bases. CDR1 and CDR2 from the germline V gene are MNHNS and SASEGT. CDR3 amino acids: CASSEALGRNRGYTF. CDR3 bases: TGTGCCAGCAGTGAAGCCCTCGGACGGAACCGTGGCTACACCTTC.

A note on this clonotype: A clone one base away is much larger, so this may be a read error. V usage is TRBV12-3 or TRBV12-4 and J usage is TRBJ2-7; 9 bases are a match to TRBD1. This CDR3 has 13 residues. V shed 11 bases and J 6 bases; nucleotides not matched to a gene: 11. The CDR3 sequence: CACTLTGGAEQYF. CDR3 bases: TGTGCCTGCACCTTAACAGGGGGCGCCGAGCAGTACTTC.

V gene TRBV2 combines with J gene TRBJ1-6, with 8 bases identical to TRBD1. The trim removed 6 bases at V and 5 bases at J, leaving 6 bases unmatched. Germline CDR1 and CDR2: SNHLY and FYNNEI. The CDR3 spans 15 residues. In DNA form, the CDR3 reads TGTGCCAGCAGCGACAGGGGACAAAATAATTCACCCCTCCACTTT. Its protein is CASSDRGQNNSPLHF.

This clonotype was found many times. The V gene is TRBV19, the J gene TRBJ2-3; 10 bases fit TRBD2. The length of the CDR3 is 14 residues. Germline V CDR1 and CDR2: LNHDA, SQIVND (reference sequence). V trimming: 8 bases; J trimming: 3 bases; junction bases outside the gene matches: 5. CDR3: CASDLAGETDTQYF. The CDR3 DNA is TGTGCCAGTGACCTAGCGGGGGAGACAGATACGCAGTATTTT.

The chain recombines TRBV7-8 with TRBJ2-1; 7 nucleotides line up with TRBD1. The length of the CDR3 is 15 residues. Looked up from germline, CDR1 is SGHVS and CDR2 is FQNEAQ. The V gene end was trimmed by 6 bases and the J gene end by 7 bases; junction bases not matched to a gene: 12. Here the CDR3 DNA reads TGTGCCAGCAGACCAACAGGGCCAGGGGGAAATGAGCAGTTCTTC. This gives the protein CASRPTGPGGNEQFF.

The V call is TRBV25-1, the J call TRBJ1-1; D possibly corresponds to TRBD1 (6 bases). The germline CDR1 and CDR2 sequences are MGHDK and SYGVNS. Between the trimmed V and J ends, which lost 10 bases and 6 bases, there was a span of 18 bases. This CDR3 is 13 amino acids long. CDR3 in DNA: TGTGCCACTAGCGGAGGGGGTAACGCTGAAGCTTTCTTT. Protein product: CATSGGGNAEAFF.

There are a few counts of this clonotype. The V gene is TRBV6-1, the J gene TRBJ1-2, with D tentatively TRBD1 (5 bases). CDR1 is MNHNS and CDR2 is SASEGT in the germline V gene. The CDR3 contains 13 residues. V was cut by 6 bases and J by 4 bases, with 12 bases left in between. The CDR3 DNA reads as TGTGCCAGCAGGTCCGGGGGGGGCTATGGCTACACCTTC. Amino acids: CASRSGGGYGYTF.

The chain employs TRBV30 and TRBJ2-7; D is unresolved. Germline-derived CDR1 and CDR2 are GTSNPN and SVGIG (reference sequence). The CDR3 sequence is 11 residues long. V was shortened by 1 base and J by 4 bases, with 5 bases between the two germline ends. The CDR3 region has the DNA TGTGCCTGGAGTGCTGAGTACGAGCAGTACTTC. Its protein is CAWSAEYEQYF.

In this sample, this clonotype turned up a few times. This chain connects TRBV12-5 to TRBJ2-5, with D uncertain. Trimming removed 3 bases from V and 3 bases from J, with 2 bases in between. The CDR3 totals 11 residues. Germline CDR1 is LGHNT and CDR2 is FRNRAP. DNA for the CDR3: TGTGCTAGTGGTTTTGAAGAGACCCAGTACTTC. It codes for CASGFEETQYF.

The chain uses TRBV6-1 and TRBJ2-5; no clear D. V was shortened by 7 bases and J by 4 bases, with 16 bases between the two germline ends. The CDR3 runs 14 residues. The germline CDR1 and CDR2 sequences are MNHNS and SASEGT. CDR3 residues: CASIEVAFGETQYF. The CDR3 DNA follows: TGTGCCAGCATTGAGGTGGCTTTCGGAGAGACCCAGTACTTC.

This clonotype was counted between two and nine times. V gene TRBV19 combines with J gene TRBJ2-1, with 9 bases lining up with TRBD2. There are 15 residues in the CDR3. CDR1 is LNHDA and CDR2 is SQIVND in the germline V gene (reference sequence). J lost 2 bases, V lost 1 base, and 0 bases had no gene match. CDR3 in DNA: TGTGCCAGTAGTATAGGCGGGGGGGCCTACAATGAGCAGTTCTTC. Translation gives CASSIGGGAYNEQFF. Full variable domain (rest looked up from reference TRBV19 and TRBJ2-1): DGGITQSPKYLFRKEGQNVTLSCEQNLNHDAMYWYRQDPGQGLRLIYYSQIVNDFQKGDIAEGYSVSREKKESFPLTVTSAQKNPTAFYLCASSIGGGAYNEQFFGPGTRLTVL.

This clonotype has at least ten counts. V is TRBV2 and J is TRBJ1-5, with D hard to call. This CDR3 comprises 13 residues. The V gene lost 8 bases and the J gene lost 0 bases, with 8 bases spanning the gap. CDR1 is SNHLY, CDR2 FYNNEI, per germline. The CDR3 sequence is CASRVASNQPQHF. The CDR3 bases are TGTGCCAGCCGGGTTGCTAGCAATCAGCCCCAGCATTTT.